This T cell receptor (beta chain) came from a study of T cell repertoires in cytomegalovirus infection. The V gene's germline CDR1 is MNHNS and CDR2 SASEGT. CDR3 length: 16 amino acids. With 3 bases removed from V and 7 bases from J, the gap between germline ends came to 18 bases. TCRdb reprocessed the reads via MiXCR and lists one record per CDR3 protein. Of 570,000 or so distinct CDR3 sequences in the sample, approximately 40% were seen once. Findings of the study overall: HLA-C-restricted CMV-specific TCR beta clonotypes were dominant in the ex vivo response.

Only a few counts were recorded for this clonotype. The antigen remains undetermined. J is TRBJ1-4 and V is TRBV6-1; a weak D match, TRBD1 (5 bases). The sample consisted of cultured PBMCs, taken from culture after CMV antigen stimulation. The TCR was taken from a human donor in good health (CMV status not recorded). Some clones in this sample may be carry-over from other donors' samples. The CDR3, as DNA: TGTGCCAGCAGTGAGGCGGGGGTCTTGCTCTCTGAAAAACTGTTTTTT. This sequence encodes CASSEAGVLLSEKLFF.